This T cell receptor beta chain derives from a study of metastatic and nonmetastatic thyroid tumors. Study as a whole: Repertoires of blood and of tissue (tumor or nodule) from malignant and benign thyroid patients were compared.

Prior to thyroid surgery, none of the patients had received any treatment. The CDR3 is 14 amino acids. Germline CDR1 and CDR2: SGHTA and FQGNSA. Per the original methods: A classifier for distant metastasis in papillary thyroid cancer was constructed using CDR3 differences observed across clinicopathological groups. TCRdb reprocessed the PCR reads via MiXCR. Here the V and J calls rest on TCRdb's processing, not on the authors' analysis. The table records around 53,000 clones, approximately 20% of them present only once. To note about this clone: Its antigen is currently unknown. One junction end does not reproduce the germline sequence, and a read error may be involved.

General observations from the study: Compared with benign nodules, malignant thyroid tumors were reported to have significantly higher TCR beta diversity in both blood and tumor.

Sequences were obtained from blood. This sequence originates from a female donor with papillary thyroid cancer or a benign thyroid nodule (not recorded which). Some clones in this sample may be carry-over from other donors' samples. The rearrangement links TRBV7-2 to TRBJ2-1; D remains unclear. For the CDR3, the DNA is TGTGCAAGCAGCTTCGAGCTGGTCCCCAATGAGCAGTTCTTC. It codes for CASSFELVPNEQFF.